This record looks at one T cell receptor (beta chain) sequence and its context. The record originates from a study of blood T cell repertoires in COVID-19. Trimming at V came to 0 bases and at J to 1 base, leaving 9 bases not matched to a gene. The CDR3 sequence is 17 residues long. Germline-derived CDR1 and CDR2 are SGHRS and YFSETQ. The protocol was immunoSEQ multiplex PCR, while the TCRdb copy is restricted to in-frame clones and leaves out a portion. The repertoire holds some 260,000 clones, with approximately 90% as singletons. The receptor was derived from a woman aged 40 to 49 who had recovered from COVID-19. The chain uses TRBV5-1 and TRBJ2-5; TRBD1 matches 7 bases. The sample was peripheral blood. CDR3 loop: CASSLVRDSNSQETQYF. The DNA of the CDR3 is TGCGCCAGCAGCTTGGTTCGGGACAGCAATTCCCAAGAGACCCAGTACTTC.